This T cell receptor (beta chain) was recovered during a study of blood T cell repertoires in COVID-19. Study at large: Sites in the United States, Italy and Spain provided acute and convalescent COVID-19 samples. In each case, the material was cDNA or gDNA derived from T cells, B-cell-depleted T cells, or PBMCs.

The CDR3 covers 15 residues. Looked up from germline, CDR1 is GTSNPN and CDR2 is SVGIG (reference sequence). The V gene end was trimmed by 7 bases and the J gene end by 0 bases; junction bases not matched to a gene: 4. In the original analysis: Reference gene primer amplification gave estimated nucleated cell counts. The data were produced by immunoSEQ multiplex PCR, yet TCRdb's version contains in-frame clones alone and is incomplete. That table is the source of V, J and clone size, and D and trimming were worked out from the DNA. The sample yields about 150,000 clones, about 90% seen once. This clonotype originated in a man aged 50 to 59 with active COVID-19. V is TRBV30 and J is TRBJ2-6; 9 nucleotides line up with TRBD1. Sequencing was carried out using peripheral blood. The CDR3 DNA sequence: TGTGCCTCCGGACAGGGGAGCTCTGGGGCCAACGTCCTGACTTTC. Translation gives CASGQGSSGANVLTF. The full variable domain, its missing parts supplied by reference TRBV30 and TRBJ2-6, is SQTIHQWPATLVQPVGSPLSLECTVEGTSNPNLYWYRQAAGRGLQLLFYSVGIGQISSEVPQNLSASRPQDRQFILSSKKLLLSDSGFYLCASGQGSSGANVLTFGAGSRLTVL.